This T cell receptor (beta chain) originates from a study of control samples from healthy donors and cancer patients. Using immunoSEQ multiplex PCR, the repertoire was profiled, and TCRdb retains in-frame clones only, with some absent. The sample includes about 85,000 clones, roughly 91% seen only once; the top ten take less than 6%. Looked up from germline, CDR1 is SGHAT and CDR2 is FQNNGV. The CDR3 is made up of 15 amino acids. V dropped 5 bases and J dropped 4; count of bases not matched to a gene: 6. The TCR originated in a man over 45 in good health. The chain uses TRBV11-2 and TRBJ2-1; TRBD1 matches 9 bases. The specimen sequenced was blood. The CDR3: CASSTRDRVYNEQFF. CDR3 DNA sequence: TGTGCCAGCAGCACCCGGGACAGGGTATACAATGAGCAGTTCTTC. Looking up the rest from reference TRBV11-2 and TRBJ2-1 gives the full variable domain: EAGVAQSPRYKIIEKRQSVAFWCNPISGHATLYWYQQILGQGPKLLIQFQNNGVVDDSQLPKDRFSAERLKGVDSTLKIQPAKLEDSAVYLCASSTRDRVYNEQFFGPGTRLTVL.